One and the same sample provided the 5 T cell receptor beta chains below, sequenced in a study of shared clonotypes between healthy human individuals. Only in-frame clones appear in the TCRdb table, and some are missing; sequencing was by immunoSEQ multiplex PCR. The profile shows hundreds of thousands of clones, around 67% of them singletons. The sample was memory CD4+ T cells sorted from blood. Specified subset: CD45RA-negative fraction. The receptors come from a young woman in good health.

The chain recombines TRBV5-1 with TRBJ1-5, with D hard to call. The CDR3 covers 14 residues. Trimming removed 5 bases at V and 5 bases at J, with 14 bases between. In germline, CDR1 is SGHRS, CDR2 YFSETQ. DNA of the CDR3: TGCGCCAGCAGGGCAGTCCCGGGAGATCAGCCCCAGCATTTT. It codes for CASRAVPGDQPQHF.

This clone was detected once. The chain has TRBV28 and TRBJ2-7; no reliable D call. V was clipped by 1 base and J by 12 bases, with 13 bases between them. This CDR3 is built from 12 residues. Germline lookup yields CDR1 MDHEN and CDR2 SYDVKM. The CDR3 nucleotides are TGTGCCAGCAGTTTATTCGAACAGCTACCGTACTTC. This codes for CASSLFEQLPYF.

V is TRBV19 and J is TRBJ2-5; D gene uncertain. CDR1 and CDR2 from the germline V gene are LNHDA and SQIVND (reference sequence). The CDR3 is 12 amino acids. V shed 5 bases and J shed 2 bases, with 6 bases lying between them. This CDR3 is CASSAQQETQYF. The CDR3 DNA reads TGTGCCAGTAGTGCGCAGCAAGAGACCCAGTACTTC.

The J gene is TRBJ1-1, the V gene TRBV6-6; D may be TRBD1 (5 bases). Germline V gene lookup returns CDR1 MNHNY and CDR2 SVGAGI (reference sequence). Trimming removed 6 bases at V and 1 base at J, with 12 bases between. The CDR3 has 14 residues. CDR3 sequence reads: CASSPQVRNTEAFF. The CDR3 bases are TGTGCCAGCAGCCCACAGGTGAGGAACACTGAAGCTTTCTTT.

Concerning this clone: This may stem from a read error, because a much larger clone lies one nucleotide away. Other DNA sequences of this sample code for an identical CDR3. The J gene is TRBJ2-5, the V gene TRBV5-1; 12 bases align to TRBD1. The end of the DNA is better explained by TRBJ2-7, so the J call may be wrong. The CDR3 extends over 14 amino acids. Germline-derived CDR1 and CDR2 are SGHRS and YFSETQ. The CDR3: CASSPGTGGLEQYF. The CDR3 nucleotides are TGCGCCAGCAGCCCGGGGACAGGGGGCCTCGAGCAGTACTTC.